These 20 T cell receptor beta chains were all obtained from the same sample, sequenced in a study of CD8+ T cells in alopecia areata. The sequencing template was cDNA reverse transcribed from extracted RNA. Assay used: immunoSEQ multiplex PCR; TCRdb lists only in-frame clones, some missing. Among hundreds of thousands of clones listed, 67% were seen once. This specimen consisted of CD4+ T cells sorted from blood, obtained at week 0. Source of these receptors: a human donor with alopecia areata.

The V and J genes are TRBV2 and TRBJ2-7; TRBD1 aligns across 10 bases. The CDR3 spans 15 residues. Germline-derived CDR1 and CDR2 are SNHLY and FYNNEI. Trimming removed 5 bases from V and 5 bases from J; junction bases left unmatched: 9. CDR3 sequence (DNA): TGTGCCAGCAGTTACCAGGGACAGGGGTTCCACGAGCAGTACTTC. Its protein product is CASSYQGQGFHEQYF.

This clone was counted a few times. This chain links TRBV29-1 with TRBJ1-1; D might be TRBD1 (5 bases). The germline V and J ends were trimmed by 3 bases and 2 bases, with 13 bases remaining between them. CDR1 is SQVTM and CDR2 is ANQGSEA in the germline V gene. This CDR3 has 14 amino acids. The CDR3, as DNA: TGCAGCGTTGAGTTGGGCAGGGTCAACACTGAAGCTTTCTTT. Protein: CSVELGRVNTEAFF.

Only one count was recorded for this clone. CDR3 DNA sequence: TGTGCCAGCAGTTACGCAACAGGGGGCGCAGAGACCCAGTACTTC. Protein product: CASSYATGGAETQYF. This rearrangement joins TRBV6-6 to TRBJ2-5, with 9 bases fitting TRBD1. The junction had 5 bases not matched to a gene; V was cut back by 2 bases and J by 4 bases. The CDR3 totals 15 residues. Germline-derived CDR1 and CDR2 are MNHNY and SVGAGI (reference sequence).

The chain has TRBV2 and TRBJ1-5; tentatively, D is TRBD1 (6 bases). This CDR3 contains 14 residues. The germline gives CDR1 SNHLY, CDR2 FYNNEI. Trimming cost V 4 bases and J 4 bases, with 11 bases left between them. CDR3 DNA sequence: TGTGCCAGCAGTGTTGGACAGCCTAATCAGCCCCAGCATTTT. Protein: CASSVGQPNQPQHF.

V usage is TRBV5-1 and J usage is TRBJ2-5; maybe TRBD1 (6 bases). Germline CDR1 reads SGHRS; CDR2 reads YFSETQ. The germline V and J ends were trimmed by 4 bases and 5 bases, with 9 bases remaining between them. CDR3 length: 12 amino acids. Written as DNA, the CDR3 is TGCGCCAGCAGCGGACAGTTCGAGACCCAGTACTTC. It codes for CASSGQFETQYF.

This clone was observed a few times. This sequence joins TRBV7-2 and TRBJ1-1; D gene ambiguous. The V gene's germline CDR1 is SGHTA and CDR2 FQGNSA. Trimming pared 6 bases from V and 5 bases from J, leaving 10 bases between. This CDR3 has 12 residues. CDR3 protein: CASSIQATEAFF. Here the CDR3 DNA reads TGTGCCAGCAGTATTCAGGCGACTGAAGCTTTCTTT.

This rearrangement joins TRBV7-3 to TRBJ2-1; D is unclear. Germline assignment: CDR1 SGHTA and CDR2 FQGTGA. The length of the CDR3 is 16 residues. V lost 5 bases and J lost 0, with 14 bases in between. Here the CDR3 reads CASSAEGFRSYNEQFF. For the CDR3, the DNA is TGTGCCAGCAGCGCCGAAGGGTTCCGCTCCTACAATGAGCAGTTCTTC.

The chain has TRBV30 and TRBJ1-1, with no clear D. CDR3 length: 12 residues. V lost 3 bases, J lost 4 bases, and 9 bases lay in between. Germline loops: CDR1 GTSNPN, CDR2 SVGIG (reference sequence). In nucleotides, the CDR3 is TGTGCCTGGAGGTTCGAAATCACTGAAGCTTTCTTT. Its translation: CAWRFEITEAFF. Full variable domain (missing parts from reference TRBV30 and TRBJ1-1): SQTIHQWPATLVQPVGSPLSLECTVEGTSNPNLYWYRQAAGRGLQLLFYSVGIGQISSEVPQNLSASRPQDRQFILSSKKLLLSDSGFYLCAWRFEITEAFFGQGTRLTVV.

The chain combines TRBV29-1 with TRBJ1-1, with no clear D. Germline CDR1 is SQVTM and CDR2 is ANQGSEA. Trimming stripped 1 base from V and 1 base from J, with 7 bases between. This CDR3 comprises 13 residues. The CDR3 sequence is CSVEVSQNTEAFF. In DNA form, the CDR3 reads TGCAGCGTTGAAGTGAGTCAGAACACTGAAGCTTTCTTT.

This clone was found a few times. V and J are TRBV6-5 and TRBJ1-4; D unclear. The germline V gene encodes CDR1 MNHEY and CDR2 SVGAGI. V lost 5 bases and J lost 0, with 4 bases in between. The CDR3 is 13 residues long. The CDR3 reads CASSPATNEKLFF. The CDR3 region has the DNA TGTGCCAGCAGTCCGGCAACTAATGAAAAACTGTTTTTT.

This clone was counted between two and nine times. This chain connects TRBV29-1 to TRBJ2-5; D perhaps matches TRBD2 (7 bases). V shed 7 bases and J shed 4 bases, with 13 bases lying between them. Per germline, CDR1 SQVTM and CDR2 ANQGSEA. The CDR3 sequence is 12 residues long. The CDR3 coding sequence is TGCAGCGGAGGGGGGGCCATAGAGACCCAGTACTTC. The encoded protein is CSGGGAIETQYF.

The chain recombines TRBV11-2 with TRBJ2-2, with unresolved D. Germline CDR1 reads SGHAT; CDR2 reads FQNNGV. The CDR3 totals 14 residues. The V gene lost 0 bases and the J gene lost 3 bases, with 5 bases spanning the gap. The CDR3: CASSLDWDTGELFF. The CDR3 nucleotides read TGTGCCAGCAGCTTAGATTGGGACACCGGGGAGCTGTTTTTT.

The V call is TRBV5-1, the J call TRBJ2-1; possibly TRBD1 for D (5 bases). With 4 bases removed from V and 1 base from J, the gap between germline ends came to 15 bases. This CDR3 region has 16 residues. Germline assignment: CDR1 SGHRS and CDR2 YFSETQ. The CDR3 sequence is CASSHKTDTSYNEQFF. CDR3 in DNA: TGCGCCAGCAGCCATAAGACAGATACGTCCTACAATGAGCAGTTCTTC. The complete variable domain, with remaining parts taken from reference TRBV5-1 and TRBJ2-1, reads KAGVTQTPRYLIKTRGQQVTLSCSPISGHRSVSWYQQTPGQGLQFLFEYFSETQRNKGNFPGRFSGRQFSNSRSEMNVSTLELGDSALYLCASSHKTDTSYNEQFFGPGTRLTVL.

V usage is TRBV29-1 and J usage is TRBJ1-5; possible D gene TRBD1, 6 bases. The CDR3 totals 13 residues. Germline loops: CDR1 SQVTM, CDR2 ANQGSEA. Trimming stripped 4 bases from V and 4 bases from J, with 11 bases between. CDR3 in DNA: TGCAGCGTTGCGATAGGACAGAATCAGCCCCAGCATTTT. Translated, it gives CSVAIGQNQPQHF.

This chain links TRBV7-9 with TRBJ2-7; 7 nucleotides agree with TRBD2. Germline CDR1 and CDR2: SEHNR and FQNEAQ (reference sequence). This CDR3 is built from 13 residues. Trimming cost V 5 bases and J 5 bases; bases outside gene matches: 6. CDR3 loop: CASSPGTTNEQYF. The CDR3 DNA reads as TGTGCCAGCAGCCCAGGGACTACCAACGAGCAGTACTTC.

The chain joins TRBV2 to TRBJ1-1; 7 bases match TRBD1. CDR1 is SNHLY and CDR2 is FYNNEI in the germline V gene. V lost 3 bases, J lost 1 base, and 2 bases stayed unmatched. The length of the CDR3 is 14 residues. In DNA form, the CDR3 reads TGTGCCAGCAGTGAGTGGGACAGGAACACTGAAGCTTTCTTT. Translation gives CASSEWDRNTEAFF.

This clone was seen only a few times. This chain links TRBV7-3 with TRBJ2-4; maybe TRBD2 (5 bases). V was pared by 2 bases and J by 1 base, with 15 bases between. Germline V gives CDR1 SGHTA, CDR2 FQGTGA. The CDR3 runs 17 residues. DNA of the CDR3: TGTGCCAGCAGCTTAGATGTGACGGGATCGGCCAAAAACATTCAGTACTTC. Translation: CASSLDVTGSAKNIQYF.

This clone was found once. The chain recombines TRBV30 with TRBJ1-1; D is perhaps TRBD1 (5 bases). With 0 bases removed from V and 8 bases from J, the gap between germline ends came to 10 bases. The germline CDR1 and CDR2 sequences are GTSNPN and SVGIG (reference sequence). The CDR3 spans 12 residues. DNA for the CDR3: TGTGCCTGGAGTGTGGGACGTGCAGAAGCTTTCTTT. Amino acid sequence: CAWSVGRAEAFF.

V usage is TRBV30 and J usage is TRBJ2-7, with D perhaps TRBD2 (5 bases). Germline CDR1 is GTSNPN and CDR2 is SVGIG (reference sequence). The CDR3 has 12 residues. The V gene lost 3 bases and the J gene lost 7 bases, with 13 bases spanning the gap. CDR3 sequence (DNA): TGTGCCTGGAGCTACGGGATGGGGGAGCAGTACTTC. Translated, it gives CAWSYGMGEQYF.

The rearrangement links TRBV6-1 to TRBJ2-5, with D perhaps being TRBD1 or TRBD2 (5 bases each). The CDR3 extends over 14 amino acids. V lost 1 base and J 5 bases, leaving 11 bases between the germline ends. Germline assignment: CDR1 MNHNS and CDR2 SASEGT. CDR3 bases: TGTGCCAGCAGTGAAGACACGGGGCTGGAGACCCAGTACTTC. It yields the protein CASSEDTGLETQYF.